One and the same sample provided the 14 T cell receptor beta chains below, sequenced in a study of T cells in women clearing cervical HPV infection. The method was immunoSEQ multiplex PCR; TCRdb's version includes in-frame clones alone and lacks a portion of them. Its clone listing holds around 16,000 clones. Sequencing was carried out using blood buffy coat. The receptor set was obtained from a woman aged 18 to 75 with a cervical HPV16 infection that either progressed to CIN3+ or cleared (not recorded which).

Comment on this clone: The observed sequence ends 3 residues before the CDR3 terminus, with the missing tail filled in from the germline J gene. V is TRBV2 and J is TRBJ1-6; D might be TRBD1 (6 bases). The V end lost 7 bases, the J end lost 9 bases, and 19 bases lay between the germline ends. The CDR3 contains 15 residues. Germline V gene lookup returns CDR1 SNHLY and CDR2 FYNNEI. The CDR3 DNA, read in part, is TGTGCCAGCACTCCCAACAGGGAGCTGAGTTCACCC. Amino acid sequence: CASTPNRELSSP. The whole CDR3 protein reads CASTPNRELSSPLHF.

As for this clone: The missing CDR3 end, 3 residues past where the read stops, is filled in from the germline J gene. V is TRBV7-8 and J is TRBJ2-7; 10 positions match TRBD2. The ends lost 5 bases at V and 3 bases at J; junction bases unmatched: 4. The CDR3 has 14 residues. CDR1 SGHVS and CDR2 FQNEAQ come from the germline V gene. The part of the CDR3 DNA that was read is TGTGCCAGCAGCATTAGCGGGGGGAACTACGAG. Translated: CASSISGGNYE. From start to end, the CDR3 is CASSISGGNYEQYF.

A remark on this clone: The read ends 3 residues before the CDR3 terminus; that terminus is restored from the germline J gene. V gene TRBV7-9 combines with J gene TRBJ1-1; D remains unclear. Germline loops: CDR1 SEHNR, CDR2 FQNEAQ (reference sequence). The CDR3 loop spans 15 amino acids. The CDR3 sequence is CASSLVVAYQETAFF. The covered CDR3 bases are TGTGCCAGCAGCTTAGTAGTAGCATACCAAGAGACC.

On this clone itself: The sequence runs out 3 residues before the end of the CDR3; the remainder is reconstructed from the germline J gene. The chain carries TRBV7-6 and TRBJ1-4, with TRBD1 as a possible D gene (6 bases). Between the trimmed V and J ends, which lost 4 bases and 1 base, there was a span of 10 bases. Germline values: CDR1 SGHVS, CDR2 FNYEAQ. The CDR3 length is 15 residues. The CDR3 bases that were read are TGTGCCAGCAGCTCCCGACAGGAAACTAATGAAAAA. This gives the protein CASSSRQETNEK. The entire CDR3 protein is CASSSRQETNEKLFF.

Considering frequency, this clone is medium-sized (0.01 to 0.1%). Sequencing ends 3 residues short of the CDR3 end; the germline J gene provides the rest. The V call is TRBV18, the J call TRBJ2-5, with no clear D. This CDR3 has 14 residues. The V and J ends lost 4 bases and 0 bases respectively, with 9 bases between them. Germline V gene lookup returns CDR1 KGHSH and CDR2 LQKENI. The sequenced part of the CDR3 DNA is TGTGCCAGCTCACAAGATCAGTACCAAGAGACC. Protein sequence: CASSQDQYQET. The entire CDR3 reads CASSQDQYQETQYF.

Comments on this clone: Sequencing ends 3 residues short of the CDR3 end; the germline J gene provides the rest. The chain joins TRBV2 to TRBJ2-1; 12 bases align to TRBD1. Germline-derived CDR1 and CDR2 are SNHLY and FYNNEI. The CDR3 sequence is 15 residues long. The ends lost 4 bases at V and 9 bases at J; junction bases unmatched: 7. Incomplete CDR3 DNA: TGTGCCAGCAGTGGGCCGGGACAGGGGGCTGGTGAG. Amino acids: CASSGPGQGAGE. The full CDR3 reads CASSGPGQGAGEQFF. The full variable domain, its missing parts supplied by reference TRBV2 and TRBJ2-1, is EPEVTQTPSHQVTQMGQEVILRCVPISNHLYFYWYRQILGQKVEFLVSFYNNEISEKSEIFDDQFSVERPDGSNFTLKIRSTKLEDSAMYFCASSGPGQGAGEQFFGPGTRLTVL.

On this clone itself: The CDR3 extends 3 residues past the end of the read, so its final part is completed from the germline J gene. J is TRBJ2-7 and V is TRBV7-6; 9 bases map to TRBD1. The junction had 7 bases not matched to a gene; V was cut back by 5 bases and J by 5 bases. Germline values: CDR1 SGHVS, CDR2 FNYEAQ. CDR3 length: 14 amino acids. CDR3 bases read: TGTGCCAGCAGCGTCCGGACAGGGGACGACGAG. Protein product: CASSVRTGDDE. The whole CDR3 sequence reads CASSVRTGDDEQYF.

A word on this clone: The read terminates 3 residues ahead of where the CDR3 ends, so the germline J gene completes it. The chain recombines TRBV7-9 with TRBJ2-7; unclear D gene. This CDR3 comprises 12 residues. Germline V gives CDR1 SEHNR, CDR2 FQNEAQ (reference sequence). V lost 3 bases and J lost 4, with 7 bases in between. The CDR3 sequence is CASSFSSYEQYF. CDR3 DNA, as far as it was read: TGTGCCAGCAGCTTCTCCAGTTACGAG.

Notes on this clone: From the germline J gene comes the end of the CDR3, since the read stops 3 residues before it. The chain uses TRBV7-6 and TRBJ2-5; TRBD2 is a possible D gene (6 bases). Germline assignment: CDR1 SGHVS and CDR2 FNYEAQ. The CDR3 totals 16 residues. Trimming cost V 8 bases and J 4 bases, with 23 bases left between them. CDR3 sequence: CASVPAGRTGGETQYF. The sequenced part of the CDR3 DNA is TGTGCCAGCGTCCCCGCCGGACGAACCGGGGGAGAGACC.

Worth noting for this clone: The read falls 3 residues short of the CDR3 end, and the missing part is taken from the germline J gene. The chain couples TRBV7-2 to TRBJ1-4; possible D gene TRBD1, 6 bases. The CDR3 covers 15 residues. The V end was cut by 4 bases, the J end by 4 bases, with 13 bases between. Germline V gives CDR1 SGHTA, CDR2 FQGNSA. CDR3 bases read: TGTGCCAGCAGCTCCCAGAGGGGGAATAATGAAAAA. Translated, it gives CASSSQRGNNEK. The full CDR3 protein reads CASSSQRGNNEKLFF. Combining the CDR3 with reference TRBV7-2 and TRBJ1-4 gives the whole variable domain GAGVSQSPSNKVTEKGKDVELRCDPISGHTALYWYRQSLGQGLEFLIYFQGNSAPDKSGLPSDRFSAERTGGSVSTLTIQRTQQEDSAVYLCASSSQRGNNEKLFFGSGTQLSVL.

For this clone: The sequenced fragment ends 3 residues before the CDR3 boundary, so the rest is inferred from the germline J gene. J is TRBJ1-5 and V is TRBV5-1; 9 positions agree with TRBD1. Trimming at V came to 4 bases and at J to 6 bases, leaving 8 bases not matched to a gene. Germline CDR1 is SGHRS and CDR2 is YFSETQ. CDR3 length equals 15 residues. CDR3 DNA, as far as it was read: TGCGCCAGCAGCCTTACAGGGGGCAAGGGTCAGCCC. Translated: CASSLTGGKGQP. In full, the CDR3 reads CASSLTGGKGQPQHF.

Note on this clone: With the read ending 3 residues before the CDR3 end, the germline J gene is used to fill in that end. The V call is TRBV7-9, the J call TRBJ1-2; no definite D call. Trimming took off 4 bases at V and 4 bases at J, with 7 bases between the two ends. Germline V gene data show CDR1 as SEHNR and CDR2 as FQNEAQ (reference sequence). The CDR3 loop spans 12 amino acids. This CDR3 reads CASSSHTYGYTF. Incomplete CDR3 DNA: TGTGCCAGCAGCTCCCACACCTATGGC.

Points on this clone: The read stops 3 residues short of the end of the CDR3; the missing end is completed from the germline J gene. V usage is TRBV5-1 and J usage is TRBJ2-5; 9 bases agree with TRBD1. Germline-derived CDR1 and CDR2 are SGHRS and YFSETQ. J was trimmed by 4 bases and V by 4 bases; bases with no gene match: 11. The CDR3 runs to 16 residues. The CDR3 DNA, read in part, is TGCGCCAGCAGCCCGGATGGACAGGGGAGATTAGAGACC. This translates into CASSPDGQGRLET. The whole CDR3 reads CASSPDGQGRLETQYF.

As concerns this clone: The read falls 3 residues short of the CDR3 end, and the missing part is taken from the germline J gene. The rearrangement joins TRBV20-1 to TRBJ1-5; D may be TRBD1 (5 bases). V lost 2 bases to trimming and J lost 6 bases, with 8 bases between them. The CDR3 length is 12 residues. CDR1 and CDR2 from the germline V gene are DFQATT and SNEGSKA (reference sequence). Incomplete CDR3 DNA: TGCAGTGCTAGAATGGGGGGTCAGCCC. Its translation is CSARMGGQP. The CDR3 as a whole reads CSARMGGQPQHF.